Listed here is a single T cell receptor beta chain. Its specificity is not known. Trimming removed 4 bases from V and 2 bases from J; junction bases left unmatched: 5. Germline V lookup: CDR1 SGHDT, CDR2 YYEEEE. This CDR3 region has 14 residues. Quantitative 5'-RACE was performed with molecular barcodes, and it yielded the TCR beta libraries. TCRdb fed the 5' RACE reads into MiXCR, producing one record per CDR3 protein. The sample records about 440,000 distinct CDR3 sequences, 15% to 20% being singletons. These data are taken from a study of CD8 T cells in ankylosing spondylitis. Points from the study as a whole: Some of the motif variants had earlier been found in reactive arthritis patients' fluid and blood. There was a TCR beta motif, made of several highly homologous variants, that appeared characteristic of ankylosing spondylitis blood. Disease-linked clones reportedly showed significant enrichment in matched ankylosing spondylitis synovial fluid.

The chain uses TRBV5-6 and TRBJ2-5, with 7 bases fitting TRBD1. This clonotype was obtained from a male donor with ankylosing spondylitis. The sequenced material came from blood, either unsorted or a sorted T cell fraction (not recorded which). This chain's CDR3 is CASSGWTGQETQYF. In DNA, the CDR3 is TGTGCCAGCAGCGGGTGGACAGGTCAAGAGACCCAGTACTTC. The complete variable domain, with remaining parts taken from reference TRBV5-6 and TRBJ2-5, reads DAGVTQSPTHLIKTRGQQVTLRCSPKSGHDTVSWYQQALGQGPQFIFQYYEEEERQRGNFPDRFSGHQFPNYSSELNVNALLLGDSALYLCASSGWTGQETQYFGPGTRLLVL.